This T cell receptor beta chain was retrieved from a study of T cells in women clearing cervical HPV infection. Whole-study findings and limits: Controls had more TRBV6-7 (0.16%) than cases (approximately 0.11%).

Profiling relied on immunoSEQ multiplex PCR, and the TCRdb table lists in-frame clones only, not all of them. This repertoire includes about 30,000 clones. Deletions cut 2 bases from V and 3 bases from J, with 10 bases between. The CDR3 loop spans 15 amino acids. CDR1 SGHTA and CDR2 FQGNSA come from the germline V gene. A remark on this clone: What it binds is unknown. The sequenced fragment ends 3 residues before the CDR3 boundary, so the rest is inferred from the germline J gene.

The chain carries TRBV7-2 and TRBJ2-2, with TRBD2 as a possible D gene (6 bases). The TCR sequence derives from a woman aged 18 to 69 with a cervical HPV16 infection that either progressed to CIN3+ or cleared (not recorded which). Specimen: blood buffy coat. The CDR3 region is CASSLRGYDTGELFF. CDR3 DNA (partial): TGTGCCAGCAGCTTACGGGGGTATGACACCGGGGAG.